The 17 T cell receptor beta chains presented below share a single source sample, sequenced in a study of control samples from healthy donors and cancer patients. TCRdb keeps only in-frame clones here, not all; method: immunoSEQ multiplex PCR. In the table there are 150,000 or so clones, roughly 94% of which are singletons. Input material: blood. The receptors stem from a woman in her forties in good health.

This chain joins TRBV18 and TRBJ2-7, with TRBD1 as a possible D gene (5 bases). V lost 0 bases and J lost 5, with 11 bases in between. The CDR3 covers 14 residues. In germline, CDR1 is KGHSH, CDR2 LQKENI. The CDR3 DNA reads as TGTGCCAGCTCACCACCGTCTCAGGGTGACGAGCAGTACTTC. This sequence encodes CASSPPSQGDEQYF.

CDR3 DNA: TGTGCCAGCAGTCTGACAGTTAACTATGGCTACACCTTC. It translates to CASSLTVNYGYTF. This chain uses TRBV12-3 or TRBV12-4 with TRBJ1-2, with a tentative D call TRBD1 (5 bases). V was pared by 5 bases and J by 1 base, with 8 bases between. This CDR3 region has 13 residues.

This chain joins TRBV7-9 and TRBJ1-1; possibly TRBD1 for D (6 bases). This CDR3 is built from 16 residues. With 5 bases removed from V and 0 bases from J, the gap between germline ends came to 16 bases. CDR1 and CDR2 (germline): SEHNR, FQNEAQ (reference sequence). CDR3 bases: TGTGCCAGCAGCGAGCCCCGGAGGGGGGTGAACACTGAAGCTTTCTTT. It encodes CASSEPRRGVNTEAFF.

This chain links TRBV6-5 with TRBJ1-1; 8 positions match TRBD1. This CDR3 has 14 residues. J was trimmed by 5 bases and V by 6 bases; bases with no gene match: 8. Germline lookup yields CDR1 MNHEY and CDR2 SVGAGI. CDR3 nucleotides: TGTGCCAGCAGGGGGGGGACAGGCCGTACTGAAGCTTTCTTT. Its translation: CASRGGTGRTEAFF.

The chain recombines TRBV23-1 with TRBJ1-5; no clear D. TRBV23-1 is classed as an ORF, of uncertain function. The CDR3 contains 15 residues. V was trimmed by 7 bases and J by 0 bases, leaving 13 bases between them. Here the CDR3 DNA reads TGCGCCAGCAAAAAGGTACGGAATAGCAATCAGCCCCAGCATTTT. It codes for CASKKVRNSNQPQHF.

This chain uses TRBV7-2 with TRBJ1-1; 8 bases align to TRBD1. Per germline, CDR1 SGHTA and CDR2 FQGNSA. The V gene end was trimmed by 5 bases and the J gene end by 8 bases; junction bases not matched to a gene: 7. There are 13 residues in the CDR3. This CDR3 reads CASSPGTGLEAFF. CDR3 DNA: TGTGCCAGCAGCCCTGGGACAGGACTGGAAGCTTTCTTT.

This clone was observed a single time. The chain couples TRBV6-2 or TRBV6-3 to TRBJ2-3; no clear D gene. The V and J ends lost 4 bases and 2 bases respectively, with 10 bases between them. The CDR3 is 14 amino acids. Germline loops: CDR1 MNHEY, CDR2 SVGEGT. Written as DNA, the CDR3 is TGTGCCAGCAGTTTGGAAGACACCACAGATACGCAGTATTTT. This gives the protein CASSLEDTTDTQYF.

The rearrangement joins TRBV30 to TRBJ2-7, with D uncertain. From germline, CDR1 is GTSNPN and CDR2 SVGIG (reference sequence). Trimming took off 3 bases at V and 4 bases at J, with 7 bases between the two ends. This CDR3 is 11 amino acids long. The CDR3 loop is CAWSGQYEQYF. Written as DNA, the CDR3 is TGTGCCTGGAGCGGGCAATACGAGCAGTACTTC.

The genes are TRBV15 and TRBJ1-6; D is unclear. The CDR3 is 12 residues long. Between the trimmed V and J ends, which lost 1 base and 6 bases, there was a span of 1 base. Germline V lookup: CDR1 LNHNV, CDR2 YYDKDF (reference sequence). The DNA of the CDR3 is TGTGCCACCAGCAGAGTTAATTCACCCCTCCACTTT. Translated: CATSRVNSPLHF.

The CDR3 loop reads CASGWGQGYGYTF. The CDR3 nucleotides are TGTGCCAGCGGGTGGGGACAGGGGTATGGCTACACCTTC. V and J are TRBV7-2 and TRBJ1-2; 10 nucleotides line up with TRBD1. J lost 5 bases, V lost 8 bases, and 5 bases had no gene match. Germline-derived CDR1 and CDR2 are SGHTA and FQGNSA. This CDR3 has 13 amino acids.

The rearrangement links TRBV30 to TRBJ1-1; D uncertain. Looked up from germline, CDR1 is GTSNPN and CDR2 is SVGIG (reference sequence). This CDR3 spans 12 amino acids. Trimming left V 2 bases short and J 5 bases short, with 9 bases between. The CDR3 reads CAWSRTVTEAFF. As DNA, the CDR3 is TGTGCCTGGAGTCGAACGGTAACTGAAGCTTTCTTT.

The V gene is TRBV6-5, the J gene TRBJ1-1; no firm D call. CDR3 length equals 13 residues. Germline V gene data show CDR1 as MNHEY and CDR2 as SVGAGI. Trimming removed 6 bases at V and 5 bases at J, with 13 bases between. This chain's CDR3 is CASRRGRNTEAFF. The CDR3, as DNA: TGTGCCAGCAGAAGAGGCAGGAATACTGAAGCTTTCTTT.

V and J are TRBV5-1 and TRBJ2-5, with D tentatively TRBD1 or TRBD2 (5 bases each). The CDR3 consists of 15 residues. The germline V and J ends were trimmed by 4 bases and 1 base, with 14 bases remaining between them. CDR1 is SGHRS, CDR2 YFSETQ, per germline. The CDR3 DNA is TGCGCCAGCAGCACCGGGACGGGGTCCCAAGAGACCCAGTACTTC. This gives the protein CASSTGTGSQETQYF.

The V and J genes are TRBV10-3 and TRBJ1-2; weak D call: TRBD1 (6 bases). The CDR3 is 13 residues long. Trimming pared 4 bases from V and 3 bases from J, leaving 9 bases between. Germline CDR1 reads ENHRY; CDR2 reads SYGVKD. The chain's CDR3 is CAISGEGDYGYTF. CDR3 nucleotide sequence: TGTGCCATCAGTGGCGAGGGGGACTATGGCTACACCTTC.

This sequence joins TRBV12-5 and TRBJ1-1; 7 bases are a match to TRBD1. Looked up from germline, CDR1 is LGHNT and CDR2 is FRNRAP. The CDR3 loop spans 12 amino acids. V shed 7 bases and J 7 bases; nucleotides not matched to a gene: 6. Here the CDR3 DNA reads TGTGCTAGTGTTGGCAGGGGGGTTGAAGCTTTCTTT. Its translation is CASVGRGVEAFF.

The chain uses TRBV9 and TRBJ2-2, with D possibly matching TRBD1 (5 bases). From germline, CDR1 is SGDLS and CDR2 YYNGEE. The CDR3 contains 15 residues. Deletions cut 1 base from V and 1 base from J, with 8 bases between. CDR3 protein: CASSVQGLNTGELFF. CDR3 nucleotides: TGTGCCAGCAGCGTACAGGGATTGAACACCGGGGAGCTGTTTTTT.

This chain uses TRBV6-5 with TRBJ1-1; the match to TRBD1 covers 7 bases. J gave up 3 bases and V 0 bases, and 7 bases lay outside the gene matches. The CDR3 runs to 16 residues. The germline gives CDR1 MNHEY, CDR2 SVGAGI. The CDR3 nucleotides read TGTGCCAGCAGTTACTCGGGGGCAGGGGGGTACACTGAAGCTTTCTTT. The encoded protein is CASSYSGAGGYTEAFF.